These 20 T cell receptor beta chains share one sample of origin, sequenced in a study of T cells in Graves' hyperthyroidism and ophthalmopathy. RNA transcripts served as the template for amplifying TCR beta CDR3 regions. During a first-round RT-PCR of the TCR CDR3, the HTBI primer set was used. TCRdb fed the multiplex PCR reads into MiXCR, producing one record per CDR3 protein. This table has some 500,000 distinct CDR3 sequences, around 16% appearing once. The sample was blood. Every receptor here comes from a woman younger than 45 with Graves' ophthalmopathy.

The table lists this clonotype with a few counts. Given a much more abundant clone one base away, this may be a read error. The V and J genes are TRBV20-1 and TRBJ2-3, with 10 positions matching TRBD2. The germline V gene has CDR1 DFQATT and CDR2 SNEGSKA (reference sequence). The CDR3 length is 14 residues. V lost 6 bases to trimming and J lost 3 bases; unmatched junction nucleotides: 6. This CDR3 is CSALISGRTDTQYF. The DNA for the CDR3 is TGCAGTGCCCTGATTAGCGGGAGGACAGATACGCAGTATTTT.

This clonotype was counted between two and nine times. This sequence may be a read error, since a much larger clone differs from it by one base. The chain uses TRBV20-1 and TRBJ1-2; D perhaps matches TRBD1 (5 bases). CDR1 and CDR2 (germline): DFQATT, SNEGSKA (reference sequence). The CDR3 extends over 14 amino acids. V was shortened by 0 bases and J by 5 bases, with 13 bases between the two germline ends. CDR3 in DNA: TGCAGTGCTAGAGAGACAGTTGGAGATTATGGCTACACCTTC. It codes for CSARETVGDYGYTF.

The gene calls are TRBV28 and TRBJ2-7, with D unclear. The CDR3 is 15 residues long. V lost 6 bases, J lost 0 bases, and 15 bases lay in between. CDR1 MDHEN and CDR2 SYDVKM come from the germline V gene. CDR3 DNA sequence: TGTGCCAGCAGCATTCGGACGCTAAGCTCCTACGAGCAGTACTTC. This encodes CASSIRTLSSYEQYF.

The rearrangement joins TRBV3-1 to TRBJ2-7; TRBD2 might be the D (6 bases). The germline V gene encodes CDR1 LGHDT and CDR2 YNNKEL (reference sequence). The CDR3 spans 16 residues. Trimming shortened V by 6 bases and J by 9 bases, and 27 bases separated the two germline ends. The CDR3 region is CASSRTGARTTLRQYF. In nucleotides, the CDR3 is TGTGCCAGCAGTCGTACCGGGGCGCGGACTACCCTAAGGCAGTACTTC.

This clonotype turned up a few times. The chain couples TRBV28 to TRBJ2-2, with D unresolved. This CDR3 has 14 amino acids. Germline V CDR1 and CDR2: MDHEN, SYDVKM. Trimming removed 5 bases from V and 5 bases from J, with 12 bases in between. In nucleotides, the CDR3 is TGTGCCAGCAGTCCAACGGGTTTAACCGGGGAGCTGTTTTTT. Amino acids: CASSPTGLTGELFF.

In this sample, this clonotype turned up many times. The chain is built from TRBV2 and TRBJ2-3; 13 bases align to TRBD2. Germline CDR1 and CDR2: SNHLY and FYNNEI. The CDR3 consists of 18 residues. Germline trimming cut 8 bases from V and 3 bases from J; bases unmatched to any gene: 14. CDR3 in amino acids: CASGTSGTHRLVTDTQYF. The CDR3 DNA reads as TGTGCCAGCGGGACTAGCGGGACCCATCGGTTAGTGACAGATACGCAGTATTTT.

This clonotype was seen only a few times. This sequence joins TRBV12-5 and TRBJ2-1; tentatively, D is TRBD2 (6 bases). The germline gives CDR1 LGHNT, CDR2 FRNRAP. The CDR3 runs to 13 residues. Trimming took off 8 bases at V and 8 bases at J, with 16 bases between the two ends. Here the CDR3 DNA reads TGTGCTAGTTCTCCTGGGGGGTTGGATGAGCAGTTCTTC. It specifies CASSPGGLDEQFF.

This clonotype has a count of ten or more. The chain's CDR3 is CSARVRASGSDEQYF. DNA of the CDR3: TGCAGTGCTAGAGTTCGGGCTAGCGGGAGCGACGAGCAGTACTTC. V is TRBV20-1 and J is TRBJ2-7, with 10 nucleotides matching TRBD2. The ends lost 1 base at V and 5 bases at J; junction bases unmatched: 8. CDR3 length: 15 residues. Germline V gene sequence: CDR1 DFQATT, CDR2 SNEGSKA (reference sequence).

The chain uses TRBV10-3 and TRBJ2-1, with a possible D match to TRBD2 (5 bases). The germline V gene encodes CDR1 ENHRY and CDR2 SYGVKD. Trimming stripped 4 bases from V and 0 bases from J, with 25 bases between. The CDR3 has 20 residues. The CDR3 reads CAISAKAGGPRVSSYNEQFF. CDR3 nucleotide sequence: TGTGCCATCAGTGCCAAGGCGGGTGGGCCCCGGGTTAGCTCCTACAATGAGCAGTTCTTC.

This chain joins TRBV19 and TRBJ2-7; perhaps TRBD2 as D (5 bases). Germline assignment: CDR1 LNHDA and CDR2 SQIVND (reference sequence). Trimming stripped 5 bases from V and 0 bases from J, with 14 bases between. This CDR3 is built from 15 residues. For the CDR3, the DNA is TGTGCCAGTAGTTTTACCACGGGGAGCTCCTACGAGCAGTACTTC. As protein: CASSFTTGSSYEQYF.

V gene TRBV27 combines with J gene TRBJ2-3; 14 positions agree with TRBD2. Germline V gene lookup returns CDR1 MNHEY and CDR2 SMNVEV (reference sequence). This CDR3 region has 19 residues. J lost 5 bases, V lost 4 bases, and 14 bases had no gene match. In nucleotides, the CDR3 is TGTGCCAGCAGTTCACGAAGGCCCCCGGGACTAGCGGGAGAAGATACGCAGTATTTT. Amino acids: CASSSRRPPGLAGEDTQYF.

With respect to this clonotype: It is unclear where the CDR3 begins or ends on the DNA, so no DNA is shown, and the CDR3 is as TCRdb lists it. The V gene is TRBV9, the J gene TRBJ1-1; the D segment call TRBD1 is taken from the table without a DNA check. The germline V gene encodes CDR1 SGDLS and CDR2 YYNGEE. Ends included, the CDR3 has 14 residues. The CDR3 sequence: CASSVGRGARGTFF.

The V and J genes are TRBV19 and TRBJ2-7; D is uncertain. The V end was cut by 5 bases, the J end by 4 bases, with 12 bases between. The CDR3 loop spans 13 amino acids. The germline CDR1 and CDR2 sequences are LNHDA and SQIVND (reference sequence). The CDR3 DNA follows: TGTGCCAGTAGTGGTCGGACGGCATACGAGCAGTACTTC. This translates into CASSGRTAYEQYF.

This clonotype was detected a few times. This sequence joins TRBV7-9 and TRBJ1-2; 7 positions match TRBD1. J gave up 8 bases and V 0 bases, and 0 bases lay outside the gene matches. There are 12 residues in the CDR3. Germline lookup yields CDR1 SEHNR and CDR2 FQNEAQ (reference sequence). CDR3 nucleotides: TGTGCCAGCAGCTTAGCAGGGGGCGGCTACACCTTC. Encoded protein: CASSLAGGGYTF.

The rearrangement uses TRBV20-1 and TRBJ1-5; TRBD1 matches 7 bases. This CDR3 region has 13 residues. V lost 6 bases and J lost 7; bases outside the gene matches: 9. Looked up from germline, CDR1 is DFQATT and CDR2 is SNEGSKA (reference sequence). CDR3 nucleotide sequence: TGCAGTGCGTCTCAGGGGGGGCACCAGCCCCAGCATTTT. It codes for CSASQGGHQPQHF.

The V and J genes are TRBV27 and TRBJ2-5, with 7 bases matching TRBD1. V shed 5 bases, J shed 4 bases, and the junction held 10 bases outside the gene matches. Looked up from germline, CDR1 is MNHEY and CDR2 is SMNVEV (reference sequence). CDR3 length equals 15 residues. CDR3 nucleotide sequence: TGTGCCAGCAGTCAAGACAGGGTGGGAGCAGAGACCCAGTACTTC. This gives the protein CASSQDRVGAETQYF.

This clonotype was seen repeatedly, ten times or more. The genes are TRBV2 and TRBJ2-3; D call uncertain. The ends were cut back, 6 bases at V and 0 bases at J, with 10 bases in the middle. The CDR3 consists of 14 residues. CDR1 and CDR2 from the germline V gene are SNHLY and FYNNEI. The CDR3 nucleotides are TGTGCCAGCAGAAGGGTGGAGAGCACAGATACGCAGTATTTT. This encodes CASRRVESTDTQYF. Based on the CDR3 plus reference TRBV2 and TRBJ2-3, the full variable domain is EPEVTQTPSHQVTQMGQEVILRCVPISNHLYFYWYRQILGQKVEFLVSFYNNEISEKSEIFDDQFSVERPDGSNFTLKIRSTKLEDSAMYFCASRRVESTDTQYFGPGTRLTVL.

This clonotype was detected a few times. The chain joins TRBV27 to TRBJ2-3; TRBD2 agrees at 14 bases. The CDR3 covers 20 residues. After removal of 6 bases from V and 2 bases from J, the junction contained 16 bases not matched to a gene. CDR1 is MNHEY, CDR2 SMNVEV, per germline (reference sequence). The CDR3 spells CASRDPGLAGGWEITDTQYF. The CDR3 nucleotides are TGTGCCAGCAGGGATCCAGGACTAGCGGGAGGATGGGAGATCACAGATACGCAGTATTTT.

This clonotype was detected a few times. The chain links TRBV13 to TRBJ2-4, with D possibly TRBD2 on 5 matching bases. The CDR3 contains 13 residues. Germline V lookup: CDR1 PRHDT, CDR2 FYEKMQ (reference sequence). V lost 5 bases and J 7 bases, leaving 12 bases between the germline ends. The CDR3 nucleotides read TGTGCCAGCAGCGACGGACTGGGGAACATTCAGTACTTC. This sequence encodes CASSDGLGNIQYF.

This clonotype was counted ten times or more. An end of the junction differs from the germline gene, which may be a read error. This chain links TRBV5-1 with TRBJ2-1, with D perhaps TRBD2 (5 bases). CDR1 and CDR2 (germline): SGHRS, YFSETQ. CDR3 length equals 14 residues. The DNA of the CDR3 is TGTGCCAGCAGGTCGGGAACATCCTACAATGAGCAGTTCTTC. Protein sequence: CASRSGTSYNEQFF.